This T cell receptor beta chain was profiled in a study of T cells in localized non-small cell lung cancer. General study results and limits: Blood T cell density predicted longer survival; adjacent-lung clonality, shorter. Appearances in adjacent lung were noted for a median 57 of the top 100 tumor clones. Sequencing covered just one tumor region, so heterogeneity cannot be ruled out. The greatest T cell clonality was found in uninvolved adjacent lung (higher than in tumor).

Produced via immunoSEQ multiplex PCR; TCRdb's table is partial and in-frame only. Counted here are approximately 41,000 clones, over 75% occurring once; the ten biggest clones make up about 10%. Points on this clone: Its specificity is not known.

The CDR3 runs to 13 residues. The germline V gene encodes CDR1 SGHAT and CDR2 FQNNGV. V shed 2 bases and J shed 4 bases, with 6 bases lying between them. The sequence came from a woman aged 35-70 years with stage II lung adenocarcinoma. The rearrangement links TRBV11-2 to TRBJ2-1; no firm D call. This sample comprised PBMCs, obtained before any cancer treatment. The CDR3 protein is CASSLNLYNEQFF. CDR3 sequence (DNA): TGTGCCAGCAGCTTAAACTTGTACAATGAGCAGTTCTTC.